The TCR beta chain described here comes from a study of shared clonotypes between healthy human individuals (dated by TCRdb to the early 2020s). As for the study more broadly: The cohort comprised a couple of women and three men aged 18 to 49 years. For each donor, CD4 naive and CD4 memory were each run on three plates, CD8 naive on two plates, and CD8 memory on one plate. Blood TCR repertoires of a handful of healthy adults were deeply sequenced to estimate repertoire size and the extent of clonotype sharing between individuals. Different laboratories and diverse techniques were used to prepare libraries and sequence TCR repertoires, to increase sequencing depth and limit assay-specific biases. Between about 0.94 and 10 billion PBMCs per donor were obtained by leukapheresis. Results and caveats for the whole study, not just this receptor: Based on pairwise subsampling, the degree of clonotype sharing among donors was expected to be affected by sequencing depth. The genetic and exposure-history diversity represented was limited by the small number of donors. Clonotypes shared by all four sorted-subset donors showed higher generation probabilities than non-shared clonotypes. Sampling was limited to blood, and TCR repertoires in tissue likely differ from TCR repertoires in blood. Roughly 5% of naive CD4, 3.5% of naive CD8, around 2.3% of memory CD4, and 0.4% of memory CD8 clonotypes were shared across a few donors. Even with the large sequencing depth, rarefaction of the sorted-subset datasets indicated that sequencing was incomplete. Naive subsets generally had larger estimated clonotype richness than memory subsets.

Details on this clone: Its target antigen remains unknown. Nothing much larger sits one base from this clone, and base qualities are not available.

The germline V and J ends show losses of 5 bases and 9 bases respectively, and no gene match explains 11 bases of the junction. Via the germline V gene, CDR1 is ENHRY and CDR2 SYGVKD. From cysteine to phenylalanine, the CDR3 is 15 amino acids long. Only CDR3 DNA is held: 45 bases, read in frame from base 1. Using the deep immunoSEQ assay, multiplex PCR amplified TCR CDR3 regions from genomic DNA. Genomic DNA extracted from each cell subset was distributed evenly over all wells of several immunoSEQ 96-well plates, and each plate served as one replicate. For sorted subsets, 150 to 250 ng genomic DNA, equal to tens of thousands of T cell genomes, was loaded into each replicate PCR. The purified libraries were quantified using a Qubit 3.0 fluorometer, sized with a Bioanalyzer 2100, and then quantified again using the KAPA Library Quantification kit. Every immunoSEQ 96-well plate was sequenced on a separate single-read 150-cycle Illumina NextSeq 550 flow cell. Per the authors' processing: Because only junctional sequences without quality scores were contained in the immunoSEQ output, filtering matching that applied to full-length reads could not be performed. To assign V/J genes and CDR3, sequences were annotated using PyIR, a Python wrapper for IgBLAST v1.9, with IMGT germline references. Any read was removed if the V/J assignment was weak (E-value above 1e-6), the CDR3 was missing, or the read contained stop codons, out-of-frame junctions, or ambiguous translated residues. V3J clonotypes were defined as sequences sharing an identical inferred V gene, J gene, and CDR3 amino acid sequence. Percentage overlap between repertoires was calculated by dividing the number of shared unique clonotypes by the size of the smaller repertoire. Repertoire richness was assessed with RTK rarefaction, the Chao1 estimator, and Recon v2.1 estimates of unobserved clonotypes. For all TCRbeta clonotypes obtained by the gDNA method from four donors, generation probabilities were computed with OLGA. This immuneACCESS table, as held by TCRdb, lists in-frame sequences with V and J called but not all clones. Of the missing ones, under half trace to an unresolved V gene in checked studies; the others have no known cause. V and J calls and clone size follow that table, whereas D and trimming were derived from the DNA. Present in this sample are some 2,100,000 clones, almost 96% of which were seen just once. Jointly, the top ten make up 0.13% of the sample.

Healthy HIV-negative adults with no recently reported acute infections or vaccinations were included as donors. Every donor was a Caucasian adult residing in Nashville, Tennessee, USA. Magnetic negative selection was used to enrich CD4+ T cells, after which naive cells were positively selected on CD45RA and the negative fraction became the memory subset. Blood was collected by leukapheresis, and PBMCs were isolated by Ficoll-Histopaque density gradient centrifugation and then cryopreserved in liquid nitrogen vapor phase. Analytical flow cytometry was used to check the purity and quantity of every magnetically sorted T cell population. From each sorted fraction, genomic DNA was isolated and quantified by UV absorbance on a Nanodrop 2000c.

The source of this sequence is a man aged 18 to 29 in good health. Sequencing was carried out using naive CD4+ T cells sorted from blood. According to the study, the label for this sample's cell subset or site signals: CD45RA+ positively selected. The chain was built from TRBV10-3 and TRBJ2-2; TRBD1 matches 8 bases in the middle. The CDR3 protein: CAISNSDRDQRELFF. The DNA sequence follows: TGTGCCATCAGTAACTCGGACAGGGACCAGAGGGAGCTGTTTTTT.